A few counts support the clone carrying this T cell receptor beta chain. What it binds is not known. This entry comes from a study of early T cells in non-severe SARS-CoV-2 infection. Study in general: Sequenced material consisted of bulk RNA (from unsorted whole blood), and chains were unpaired.

This CDR3 spans 15 amino acids. Germline values: CDR1 SGHNT, CDR2 YENEEA. Between the trimmed V and J ends, which lost 5 bases and 1 base, there was a span of 14 bases. TCRdb independently ran MiXCR on the 5' RACE reads; one entry per CDR3 protein. The repertoire holds about 70,000 distinct CDR3 sequences, with 11% as singletons. The study's findings and limits: Anti-spike CD8 responses were favored in VDJdb matching, and private and CD4 specificities were missed.

The rearrangement uses TRBV11-3 and TRBJ1-1; tentatively, D is TRBD1 (6 bases). The receptor's source is an adult who was a healthcare worker with PCR-confirmed SARS-CoV-2 infection or an uninfected control (not recorded which). Sequenced material: whole blood. CDR3 loop: CASSQGAGENTEAFF. In DNA, the CDR3 is TGTGCCAGCAGCCAAGGGGCAGGGGAGAACACTGAAGCTTTCTTT.